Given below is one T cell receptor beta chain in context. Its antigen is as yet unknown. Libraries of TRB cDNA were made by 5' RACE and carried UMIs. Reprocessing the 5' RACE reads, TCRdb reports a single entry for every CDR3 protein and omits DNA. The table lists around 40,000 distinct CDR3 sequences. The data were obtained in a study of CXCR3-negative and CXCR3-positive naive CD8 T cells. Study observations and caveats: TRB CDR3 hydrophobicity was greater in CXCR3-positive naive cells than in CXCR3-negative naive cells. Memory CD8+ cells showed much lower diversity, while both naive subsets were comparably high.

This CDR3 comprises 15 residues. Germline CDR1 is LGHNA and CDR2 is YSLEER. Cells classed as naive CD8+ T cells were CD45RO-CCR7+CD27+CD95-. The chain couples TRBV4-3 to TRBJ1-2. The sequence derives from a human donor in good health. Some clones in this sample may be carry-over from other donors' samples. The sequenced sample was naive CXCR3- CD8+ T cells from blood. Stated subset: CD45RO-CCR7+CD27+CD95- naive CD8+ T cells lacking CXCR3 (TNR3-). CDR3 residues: CASSQDRDPVYGYTF.